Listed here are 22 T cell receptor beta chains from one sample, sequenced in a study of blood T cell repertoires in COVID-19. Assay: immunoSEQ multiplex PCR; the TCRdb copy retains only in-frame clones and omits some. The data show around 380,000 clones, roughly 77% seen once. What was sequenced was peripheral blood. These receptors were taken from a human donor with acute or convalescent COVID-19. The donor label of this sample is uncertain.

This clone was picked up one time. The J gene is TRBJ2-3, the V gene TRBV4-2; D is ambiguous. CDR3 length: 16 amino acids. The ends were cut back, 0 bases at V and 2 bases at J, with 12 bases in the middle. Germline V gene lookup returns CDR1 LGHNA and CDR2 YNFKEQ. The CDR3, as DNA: TGTGCCAGCAGCCAAGAGCCAGCGAGTCTCACAGATACGCAGTATTTT. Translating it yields CASSQEPASLTDTQYF.

CDR3 nucleotide sequence: TGTGCCAGCATAAGGGGTAGCAATCAGCCCCAGCATTTT. This encodes CASIRGSNQPQHF. The chain combines TRBV6-5 with TRBJ1-5; possibly TRBD1 for D (5 bases). V shed 7 bases and J shed 0 bases, with 7 bases lying between them. The CDR3 sequence is 13 residues long. The germline gives CDR1 MNHEY, CDR2 SVGAGI.

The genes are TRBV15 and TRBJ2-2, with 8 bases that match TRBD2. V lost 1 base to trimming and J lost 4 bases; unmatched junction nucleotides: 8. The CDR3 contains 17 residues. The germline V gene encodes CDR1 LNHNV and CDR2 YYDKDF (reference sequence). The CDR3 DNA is TGTGCCACCAGCAGAGGCTTGGGGAGCGGGGGCACCGGGGAGCTGTTTTTT. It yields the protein CATSRGLGSGGTGELFF. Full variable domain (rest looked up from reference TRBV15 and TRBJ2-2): DAMVIQNPRYQVTQFGKPVTLSCSQTLNHNVMYWYQQKSSQAPKLLFHYYDKDFNNEADTPDNFQSRRPNTSFCFLDIRSPGLGDTAMYLCATSRGLGSGGTGELFFGEGSRLTVL.

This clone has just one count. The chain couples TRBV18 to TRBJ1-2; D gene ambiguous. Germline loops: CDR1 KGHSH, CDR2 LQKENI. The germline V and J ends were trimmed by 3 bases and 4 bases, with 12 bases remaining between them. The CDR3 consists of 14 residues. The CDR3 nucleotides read TGTGCCAGCTCACCGTTGCGGGAGGCCTATGGCTACACCTTC. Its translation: CASSPLREAYGYTF.

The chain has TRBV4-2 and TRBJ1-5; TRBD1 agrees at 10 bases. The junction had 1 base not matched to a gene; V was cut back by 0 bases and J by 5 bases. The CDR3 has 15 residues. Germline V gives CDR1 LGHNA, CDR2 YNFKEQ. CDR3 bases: TGTGCCAGCAGCCAAGAGGGACAGGGGTATCAGCCCCAGCATTTT. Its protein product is CASSQEGQGYQPQHF.

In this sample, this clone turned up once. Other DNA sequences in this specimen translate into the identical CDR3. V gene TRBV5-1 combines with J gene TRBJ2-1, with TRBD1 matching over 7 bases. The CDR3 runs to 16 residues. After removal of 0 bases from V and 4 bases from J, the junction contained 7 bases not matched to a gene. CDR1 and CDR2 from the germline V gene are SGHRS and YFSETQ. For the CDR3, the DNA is TGCGCCAGCAGCTTGGGTGAGGGGGCTTCATACAATGAGCAGTTCTTC. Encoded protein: CASSLGEGASYNEQFF.

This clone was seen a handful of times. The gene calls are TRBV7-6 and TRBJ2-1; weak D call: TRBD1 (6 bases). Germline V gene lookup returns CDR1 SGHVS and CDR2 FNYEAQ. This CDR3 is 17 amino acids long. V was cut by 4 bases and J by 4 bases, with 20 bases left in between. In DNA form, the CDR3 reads TGTGCCAGCAGCTCCAGGACAGCTTCAACCTCGTACAATGAGCAGTTCTTC. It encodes CASSSRTASTSYNEQFF.

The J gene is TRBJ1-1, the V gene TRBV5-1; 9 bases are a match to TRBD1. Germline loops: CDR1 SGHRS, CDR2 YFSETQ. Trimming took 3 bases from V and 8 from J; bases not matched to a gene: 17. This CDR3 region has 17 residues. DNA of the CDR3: TGCGCCAGCAGCTGGCCCCCCGGGACAGGGACTAAATCAGAAGCTTTCTTT. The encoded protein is CASSWPPGTGTKSEAFF. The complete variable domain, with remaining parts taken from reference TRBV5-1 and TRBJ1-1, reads KAGVTQTPRYLIKTRGQQVTLSCSPISGHRSVSWYQQTPGQGLQFLFEYFSETQRNKGNFPGRFSGRQFSNSRSEMNVSTLELGDSALYLCASSWPPGTGTKSEAFFGQGTRLTVV.

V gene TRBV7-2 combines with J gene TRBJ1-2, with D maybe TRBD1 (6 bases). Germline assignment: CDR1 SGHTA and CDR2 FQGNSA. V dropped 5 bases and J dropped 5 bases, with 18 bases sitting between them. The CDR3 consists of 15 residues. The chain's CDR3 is CASSPGGGGSYGYTF. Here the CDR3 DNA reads TGTGCCAGCAGCCCCGGGGGGGGCGGTTCTTATGGCTACACCTTC.

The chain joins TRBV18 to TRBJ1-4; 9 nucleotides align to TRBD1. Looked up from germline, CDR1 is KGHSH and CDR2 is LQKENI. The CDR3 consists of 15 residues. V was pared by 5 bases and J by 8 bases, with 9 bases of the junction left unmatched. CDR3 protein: CASSARQGVGEKLFF. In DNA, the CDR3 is TGTGCCAGCTCAGCACGACAGGGGGTAGGAGAAAAACTGTTTTTT.

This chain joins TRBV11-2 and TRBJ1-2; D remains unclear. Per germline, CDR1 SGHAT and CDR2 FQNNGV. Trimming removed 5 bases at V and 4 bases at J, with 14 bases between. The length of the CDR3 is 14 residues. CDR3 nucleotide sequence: TGTGCCAGCAGCCCCGGGAGAGGGCTCTATGGCTACACCTTC. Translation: CASSPGRGLYGYTF.

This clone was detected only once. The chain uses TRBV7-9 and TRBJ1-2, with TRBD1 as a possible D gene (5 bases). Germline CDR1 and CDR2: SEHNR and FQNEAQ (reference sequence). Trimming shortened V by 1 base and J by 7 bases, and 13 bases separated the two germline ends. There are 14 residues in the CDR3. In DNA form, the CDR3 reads TGTGCCAGCAGCTTAGGTGGAGGGGAGGGTGGCTACACCTTC. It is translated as CASSLGGGEGGYTF.

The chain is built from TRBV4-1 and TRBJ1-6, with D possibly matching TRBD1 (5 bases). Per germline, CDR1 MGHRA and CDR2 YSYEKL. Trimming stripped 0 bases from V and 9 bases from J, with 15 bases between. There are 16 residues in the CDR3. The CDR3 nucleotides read TGCGCCAGCAGCCAAGATCCGGGCAGGGCAGGTTCACCCCTCCACTTT. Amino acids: CASSQDPGRAGSPLHF.

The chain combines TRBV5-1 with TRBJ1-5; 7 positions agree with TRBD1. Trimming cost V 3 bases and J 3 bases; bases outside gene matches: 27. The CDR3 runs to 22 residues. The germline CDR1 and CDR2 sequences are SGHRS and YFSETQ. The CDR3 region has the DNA TGCGCCAGCAGCTCGGAGAGATTTCCCGGGACAGACTGGGCGCGTTACAATCAGCCCCAGCATTTT. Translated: CASSSERFPGTDWARYNQPQHF. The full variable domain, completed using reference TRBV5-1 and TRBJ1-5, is KAGVTQTPRYLIKTRGQQVTLSCSPISGHRSVSWYQQTPGQGLQFLFEYFSETQRNKGNFPGRFSGRQFSNSRSEMNVSTLELGDSALYLCASSSERFPGTDWARYNQPQHFGDGTRLSIL.

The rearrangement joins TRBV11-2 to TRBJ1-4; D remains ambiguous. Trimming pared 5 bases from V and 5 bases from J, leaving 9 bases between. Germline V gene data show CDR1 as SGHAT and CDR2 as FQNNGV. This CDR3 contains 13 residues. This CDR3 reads CASSVRVNEKLFF. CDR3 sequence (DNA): TGTGCCAGCAGCGTCCGGGTCAATGAAAAACTGTTTTTT. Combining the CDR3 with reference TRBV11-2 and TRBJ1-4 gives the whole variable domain EAGVAQSPRYKIIEKRQSVAFWCNPISGHATLYWYQQILGQGPKLLIQFQNNGVVDDSQLPKDRFSAERLKGVDSTLKIQPAKLEDSAVYLCASSVRVNEKLFFGSGTQLSVL.

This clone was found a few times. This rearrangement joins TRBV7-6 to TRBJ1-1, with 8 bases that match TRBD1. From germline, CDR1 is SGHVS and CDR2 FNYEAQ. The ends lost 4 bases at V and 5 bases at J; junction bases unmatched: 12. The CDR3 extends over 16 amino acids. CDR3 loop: CASSYETGAVDTEAFF. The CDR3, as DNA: TGTGCCAGCAGCTATGAGACAGGGGCGGTCGATACTGAAGCTTTCTTT.

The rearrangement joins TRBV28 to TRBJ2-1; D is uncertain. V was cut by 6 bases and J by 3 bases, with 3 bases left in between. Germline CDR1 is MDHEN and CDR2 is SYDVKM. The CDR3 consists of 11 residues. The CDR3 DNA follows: TGTGCCAGCAGCCACTACAATGAGCAGTTCTTC. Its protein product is CASSHYNEQFF.

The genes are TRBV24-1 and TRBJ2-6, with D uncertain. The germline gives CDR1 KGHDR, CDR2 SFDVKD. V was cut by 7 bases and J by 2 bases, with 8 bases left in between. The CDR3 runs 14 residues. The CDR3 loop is CATRGEAGANVLTF. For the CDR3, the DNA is TGTGCCACCAGAGGCGAGGCTGGGGCCAACGTCCTGACTTTC.

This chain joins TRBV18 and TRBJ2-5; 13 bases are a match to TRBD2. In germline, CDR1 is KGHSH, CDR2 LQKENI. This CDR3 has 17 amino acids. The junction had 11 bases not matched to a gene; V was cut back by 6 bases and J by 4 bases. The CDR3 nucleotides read TGTGCCAGCTCCCCTAGGACTAGCGGGGGCCCAGGAGAGACCCAGTACTTC. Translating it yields CASSPRTSGGPGETQYF.

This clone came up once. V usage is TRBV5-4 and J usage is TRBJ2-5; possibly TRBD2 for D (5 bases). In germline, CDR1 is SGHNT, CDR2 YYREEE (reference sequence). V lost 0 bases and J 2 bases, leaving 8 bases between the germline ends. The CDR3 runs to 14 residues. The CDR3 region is CASSLAGSQETQYF. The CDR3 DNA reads TGTGCCAGCAGCTTGGCGGGGTCACAAGAGACCCAGTACTTC. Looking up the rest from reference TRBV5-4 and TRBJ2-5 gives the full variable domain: ETGVTQSPTHLIKTRGQQVTLRCSSQSGHNTVSWYQQALGQGPQFIFQYYREEENGRGNFPPRFSGLQFPNYSSELNVNALELDDSALYLCASSLAGSQETQYFGPGTRLLVL.

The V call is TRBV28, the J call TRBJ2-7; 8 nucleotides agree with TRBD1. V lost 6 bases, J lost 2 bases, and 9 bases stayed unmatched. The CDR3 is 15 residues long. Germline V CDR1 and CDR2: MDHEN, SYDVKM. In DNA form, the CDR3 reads TGTGCCAGCAGGGAACAGGGGGTAGTCGCCTACGAGCAGTACTTC. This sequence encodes CASREQGVVAYEQYF.

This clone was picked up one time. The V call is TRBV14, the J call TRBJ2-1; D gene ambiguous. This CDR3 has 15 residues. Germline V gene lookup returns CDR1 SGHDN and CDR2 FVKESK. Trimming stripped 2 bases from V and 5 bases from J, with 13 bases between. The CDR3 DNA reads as TGTGCCAGCAGCCAACTAGGCCCCCTGGACAATGAGCAGTTCTTC. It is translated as CASSQLGPLDNEQFF.